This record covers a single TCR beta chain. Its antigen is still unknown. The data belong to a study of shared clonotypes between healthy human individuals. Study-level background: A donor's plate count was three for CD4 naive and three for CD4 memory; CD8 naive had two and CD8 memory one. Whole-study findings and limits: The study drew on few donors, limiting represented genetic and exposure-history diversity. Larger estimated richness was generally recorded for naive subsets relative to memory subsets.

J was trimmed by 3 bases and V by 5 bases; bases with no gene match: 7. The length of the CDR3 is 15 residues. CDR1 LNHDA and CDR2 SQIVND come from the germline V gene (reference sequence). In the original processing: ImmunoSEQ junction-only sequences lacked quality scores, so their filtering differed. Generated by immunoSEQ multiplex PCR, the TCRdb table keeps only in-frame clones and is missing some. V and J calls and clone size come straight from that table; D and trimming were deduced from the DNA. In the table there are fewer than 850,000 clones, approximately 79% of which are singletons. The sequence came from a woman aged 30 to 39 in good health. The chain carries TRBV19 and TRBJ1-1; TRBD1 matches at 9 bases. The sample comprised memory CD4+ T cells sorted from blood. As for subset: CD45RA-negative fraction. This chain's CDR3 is CASSLKDRGDTEAFF. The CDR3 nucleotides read TGTGCCAGTAGTCTCAAAGACAGGGGGGACACTGAAGCTTTCTTT.